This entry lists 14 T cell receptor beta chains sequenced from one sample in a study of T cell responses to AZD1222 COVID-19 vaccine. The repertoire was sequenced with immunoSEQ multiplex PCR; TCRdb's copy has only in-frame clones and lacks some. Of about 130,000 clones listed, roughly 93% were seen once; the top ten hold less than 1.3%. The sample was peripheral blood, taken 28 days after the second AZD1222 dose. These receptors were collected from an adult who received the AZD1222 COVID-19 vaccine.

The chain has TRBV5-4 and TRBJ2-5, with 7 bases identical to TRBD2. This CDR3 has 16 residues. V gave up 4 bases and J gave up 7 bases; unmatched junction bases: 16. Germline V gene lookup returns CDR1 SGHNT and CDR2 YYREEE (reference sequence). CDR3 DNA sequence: TGTGCCAGCAGCCTATCTAGCGGAGGGGCCGGGGGGACCCAGTACTTC. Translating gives CASSLSSGGAGGTQYF.

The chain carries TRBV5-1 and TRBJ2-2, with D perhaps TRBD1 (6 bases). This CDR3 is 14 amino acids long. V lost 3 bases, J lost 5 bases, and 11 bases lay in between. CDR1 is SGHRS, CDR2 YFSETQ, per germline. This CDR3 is CASSWTESTGELFF. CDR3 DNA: TGCGCCAGCAGCTGGACAGAGAGTACCGGGGAGCTGTTTTTT.

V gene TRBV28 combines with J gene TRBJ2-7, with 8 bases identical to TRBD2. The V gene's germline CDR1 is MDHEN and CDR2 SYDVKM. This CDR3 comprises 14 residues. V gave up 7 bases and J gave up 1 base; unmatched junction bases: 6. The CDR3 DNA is TGTGCCAGCATACAGGCGGGGGGTTCCTACGAGCAGTACTTC. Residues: CASIQAGGSYEQYF.

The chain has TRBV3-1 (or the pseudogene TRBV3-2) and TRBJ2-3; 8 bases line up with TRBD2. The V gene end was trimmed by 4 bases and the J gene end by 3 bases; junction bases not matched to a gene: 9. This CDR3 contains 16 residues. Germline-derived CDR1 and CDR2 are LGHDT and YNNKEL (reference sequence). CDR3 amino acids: CASSPDYSGTTDTQYF. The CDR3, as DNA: TGTGCCAGCAGCCCGGATTATAGCGGGACGACAGATACGCAGTATTTT.

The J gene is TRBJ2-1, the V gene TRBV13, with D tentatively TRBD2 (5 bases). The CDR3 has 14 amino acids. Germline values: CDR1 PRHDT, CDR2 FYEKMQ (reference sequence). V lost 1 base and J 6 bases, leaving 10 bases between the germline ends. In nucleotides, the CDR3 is TGTGCCAGCAGCTTAGACGGACGGGGCAATGAGCAGTTCTTC. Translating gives CASSLDGRGNEQFF.

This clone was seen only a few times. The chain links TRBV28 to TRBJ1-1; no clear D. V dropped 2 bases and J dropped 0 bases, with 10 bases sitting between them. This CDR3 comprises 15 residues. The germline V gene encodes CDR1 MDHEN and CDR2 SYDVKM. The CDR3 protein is CASSLNPGLNTEAFF. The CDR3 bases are TGTGCCAGCAGTTTAAACCCAGGTCTGAACACTGAAGCTTTCTTT. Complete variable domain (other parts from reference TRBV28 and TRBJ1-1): DVKVTQSSRYLVKRTGEKVFLECVQDMDHENMFWYRQDPGLGLRLIYFSYDVKMKEKGDIPEGYSVSREKKERFSLILESASTNQTSMYLCASSLNPGLNTEAFFGQGTRLTVV.

CDR3 protein: CASSRDRVHGQPQHF. The DNA of the CDR3 is TGTGCCAGCAGCCGAGACAGGGTCCACGGTCAGCCCCAGCATTTT. The gene calls are TRBV7-8 and TRBJ1-5, with 7 positions matching TRBD1. CDR3 length equals 15 residues. Unmatched junction bases numbered 10, after V lost 5 bases and J lost 6 bases. Germline V gene data show CDR1 as SGHVS and CDR2 as FQNEAQ. Looking up the rest from reference TRBV7-8 and TRBJ1-5 gives the full variable domain: GAGVSQSPRYKVAKRGQDVALRCDPISGHVSLFWYQQALGQGPEFLTYFQNEAQLDKSGLPSDRFFAERPEGSVSTLKIQRTQQEDSAVYLCASSRDRVHGQPQHFGDGTRLSIL.

CDR3 protein: CASNQGTGLETQYF. DNA for the CDR3: TGTGCCAGCAACCAAGGGACAGGGTTAGAGACCCAGTACTTC. The rearrangement uses TRBV6-5 and TRBJ2-5, with 9 nucleotides matching TRBD1. With 7 bases clipped from V and 4 bases from J, the junction kept 7 bases outside the gene matches. Germline V CDR1 and CDR2: MNHEY, SVGAGI. The CDR3 length is 14 residues.

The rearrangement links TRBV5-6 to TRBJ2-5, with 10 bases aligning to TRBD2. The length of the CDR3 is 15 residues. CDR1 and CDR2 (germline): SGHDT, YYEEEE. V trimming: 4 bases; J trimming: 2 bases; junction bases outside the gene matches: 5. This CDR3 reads CASSAPGLAQETQYF. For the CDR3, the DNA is TGTGCCAGCAGCGCCCCGGGACTAGCGCAAGAGACCCAGTACTTC. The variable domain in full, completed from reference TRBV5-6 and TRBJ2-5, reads DAGVTQSPTHLIKTRGQQVTLRCSPKSGHDTVSWYQQALGQGPQFIFQYYEEEERQRGNFPDRFSGHQFPNYSSELNVNALLLGDSALYLCASSAPGLAQETQYFGPGTRLLVL.

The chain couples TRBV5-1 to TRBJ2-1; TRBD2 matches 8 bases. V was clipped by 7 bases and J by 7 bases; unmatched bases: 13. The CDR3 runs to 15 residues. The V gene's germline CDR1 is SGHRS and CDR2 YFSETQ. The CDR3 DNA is TGCGCCAGCCATAAAGCGGGAGAGAGTTGGAATGAGCAGTTCTTC. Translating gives CASHKAGESWNEQFF.

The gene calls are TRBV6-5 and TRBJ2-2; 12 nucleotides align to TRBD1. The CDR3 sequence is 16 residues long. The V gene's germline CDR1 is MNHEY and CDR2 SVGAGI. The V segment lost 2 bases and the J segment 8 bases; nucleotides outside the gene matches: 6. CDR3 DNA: TGTGCCAGCAGTTACCCGGGACAGGGGGCAGCGGGGGAGCTGTTTTTT. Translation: CASSYPGQGAAGELFF.

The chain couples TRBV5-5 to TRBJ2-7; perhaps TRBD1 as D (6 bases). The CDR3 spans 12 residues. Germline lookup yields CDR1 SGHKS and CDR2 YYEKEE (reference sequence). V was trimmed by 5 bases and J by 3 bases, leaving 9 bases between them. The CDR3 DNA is TGTGCCAGCAGTCCGACAGGCTACGAGCAGTACTTC. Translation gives CASSPTGYEQYF.

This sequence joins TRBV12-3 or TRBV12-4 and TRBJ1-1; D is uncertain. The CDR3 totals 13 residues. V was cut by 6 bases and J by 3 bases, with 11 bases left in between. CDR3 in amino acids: CASSHISHTEAFF. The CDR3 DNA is TGTGCCAGCAGCCATATTAGTCACACTGAAGCTTTCTTT.

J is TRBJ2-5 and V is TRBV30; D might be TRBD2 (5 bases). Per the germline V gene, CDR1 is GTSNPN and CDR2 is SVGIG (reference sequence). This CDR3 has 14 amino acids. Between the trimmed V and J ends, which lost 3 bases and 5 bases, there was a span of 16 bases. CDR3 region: CAWSPTAGGETQYF. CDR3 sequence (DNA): TGTGCCTGGAGCCCCACTGCGGGTGGGGAGACCCAGTACTTC. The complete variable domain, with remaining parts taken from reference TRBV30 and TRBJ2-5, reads SQTIHQWPATLVQPVGSPLSLECTVEGTSNPNLYWYRQAAGRGLQLLFYSVGIGQISSEVPQNLSASRPQDRQFILSSKKLLLSDSGFYLCAWSPTAGGETQYFGPGTRLLVL.